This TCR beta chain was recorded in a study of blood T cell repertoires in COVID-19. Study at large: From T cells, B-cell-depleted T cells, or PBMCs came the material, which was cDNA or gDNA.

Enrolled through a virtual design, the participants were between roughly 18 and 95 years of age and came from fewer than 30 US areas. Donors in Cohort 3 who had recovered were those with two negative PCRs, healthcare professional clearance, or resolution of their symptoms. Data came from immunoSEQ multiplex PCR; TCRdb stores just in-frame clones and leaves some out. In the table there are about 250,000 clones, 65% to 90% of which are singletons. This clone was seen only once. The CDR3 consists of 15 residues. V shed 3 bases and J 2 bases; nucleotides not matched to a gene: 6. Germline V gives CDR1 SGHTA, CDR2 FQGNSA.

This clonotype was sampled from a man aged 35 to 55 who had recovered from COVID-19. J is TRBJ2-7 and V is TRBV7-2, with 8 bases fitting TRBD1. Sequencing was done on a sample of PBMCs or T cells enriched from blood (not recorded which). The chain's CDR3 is CASSFPGTGAYEQYF. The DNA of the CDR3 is TGTGCCAGCAGCTTCCCCGGGACAGGAGCCTACGAGCAGTACTTC. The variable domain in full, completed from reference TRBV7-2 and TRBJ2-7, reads GAGVSQSPSNKVTEKGKDVELRCDPISGHTALYWYRQSLGQGLEFLIYFQGNSAPDKSGLPSDRFSAERTGGSVSTLTIQRTQQEDSAVYLCASSFPGTGAYEQYFGPGTRLTVT.